These 6 T cell receptor beta chains were all obtained from the same sample, sequenced in a study of shared clonotypes between healthy human individuals. CD45RO-negative CD8 cells positively selected for CCR7 made up the naive population, which excluded terminally differentiated effector memory CD45RA+ cells. Profiling relied on immunoSEQ multiplex PCR, and the TCRdb table lists in-frame clones only, not all of them. Seen here are around 2,000,000 clones, about 92% observed once, and the top ten hold about 1.5%. The material sequenced was naive CD8+ T cells from PBMCs. These receptors were collected from a man aged 18 to 30 in good health. Some clones in this sample may be carry-over from other donors' samples.

The rearrangement joins TRBV13 to TRBJ1-3; D possibly corresponds to TRBD1 (6 bases). Trimming stripped 5 bases from V and 0 bases from J, with 11 bases between. The CDR3 length is 15 residues. Germline CDR1 and CDR2: PRHDT and FYEKMQ (reference sequence). CDR3 DNA sequence: TGTGCCAGCAGCCCCACAGGGAGCTCTGGAAACACCATATATTTT. This sequence encodes CASSPTGSSGNTIYF.

This clone was found once. This chain connects TRBV21-1 to TRBJ1-4; TRBD1 is the table's D call, not checked against the DNA. TRBV21-1 is tagged as a pseudogene. The CDR3 is made up of 17 amino acids. The CDR3 loop reads CASSKARTGGWKEKLFF. The CDR3 DNA is TGTGCCAGCAGCAAAGCTAGGACAGGGGGCTGGAAAGAAAAACTGTTTTTT.

This chain joins TRBV29-1 and TRBJ2-1, with D perhaps matching TRBD2 (6 bases). Trimming took 1 base from V and 7 from J, leaving 17 bases between them. The germline CDR1 and CDR2 sequences are SQVTM and ANQGSEA. This CDR3 has 15 amino acids. The CDR3 protein is CSVEGIGGGGNEQFF. DNA of the CDR3: TGCAGCGTTGAAGGGATTGGCGGTGGGGGGAATGAGCAGTTCTTC.

The chain links TRBV28 to TRBJ1-1; unclear D gene. Germline V lookup: CDR1 MDHEN, CDR2 SYDVKM. V lost 3 bases and J 7 bases, leaving 15 bases between the germline ends. This CDR3 contains 14 residues. CDR3 protein: CASSFWGVVDEAFF. The CDR3, as DNA: TGTGCCAGCAGTTTCTGGGGAGTGGTAGATGAAGCTTTCTTT.

The rearrangement uses TRBV27 and TRBJ2-7; TRBD1 agrees at 7 bases. The junction had 14 bases not matched to a gene; V was cut back by 8 bases and J by 7 bases. The CDR3 sequence is 14 residues long. CDR1 is MNHEY, CDR2 SMNVEV, per germline (reference sequence). The CDR3 DNA is TGTGCCAGCGGTAACACAGGGGCCGGCGGTGAGCAGTACTTC. This sequence encodes CASGNTGAGGEQYF.

This chain joins TRBV7-8 and TRBJ1-3, with D perhaps TRBD1 (5 bases). This CDR3 contains 16 residues. Germline V gene data show CDR1 as SGHVS and CDR2 as FQNEAQ. Trimming left V 3 bases short and J 4 bases short, with 16 bases between. CDR3 sequence: CASSFSPTGFGNTIYF. The CDR3 nucleotides read TGTGCCAGCAGCTTTAGCCCCACAGGATTCGGAAACACCATATATTTT. The full variable domain, rest sourced from reference TRBV7-8 and TRBJ1-3, is GAGVSQSPRYKVAKRGQDVALRCDPISGHVSLFWYQQALGQGPEFLTYFQNEAQLDKSGLPSDRFFAERPEGSVSTLKIQRTQQEDSAVYLCASSFSPTGFGNTIYFGEGSWLTVV.